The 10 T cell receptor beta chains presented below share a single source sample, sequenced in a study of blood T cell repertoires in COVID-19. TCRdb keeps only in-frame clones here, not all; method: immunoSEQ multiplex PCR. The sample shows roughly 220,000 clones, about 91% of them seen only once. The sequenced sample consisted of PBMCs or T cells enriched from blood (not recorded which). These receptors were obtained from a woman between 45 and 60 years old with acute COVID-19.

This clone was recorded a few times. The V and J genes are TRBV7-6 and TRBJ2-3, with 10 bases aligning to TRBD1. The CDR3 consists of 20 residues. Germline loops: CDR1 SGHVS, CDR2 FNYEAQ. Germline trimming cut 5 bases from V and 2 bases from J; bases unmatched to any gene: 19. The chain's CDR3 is CASSPRTGGGLAGFTDTQYF. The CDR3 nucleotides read TGTGCCAGCAGCCCACGGACAGGGGGTGGATTAGCGGGATTCACAGATACGCAGTATTTT.

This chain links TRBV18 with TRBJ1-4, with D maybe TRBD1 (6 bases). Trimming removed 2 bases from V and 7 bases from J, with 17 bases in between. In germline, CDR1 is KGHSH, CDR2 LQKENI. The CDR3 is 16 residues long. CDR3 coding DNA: TGTGCCAGCTCACCAAACCGACAGGTTGGGAGTGAAAAACTGTTTTTT. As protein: CASSPNRQVGSEKLFF.

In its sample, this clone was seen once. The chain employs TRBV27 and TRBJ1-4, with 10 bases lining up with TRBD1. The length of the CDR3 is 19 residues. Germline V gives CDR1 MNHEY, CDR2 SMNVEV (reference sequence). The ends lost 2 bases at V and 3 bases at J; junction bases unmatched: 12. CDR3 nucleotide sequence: TGTGCCAGCAGTTTAAGGGGACAGGGGATTTTCTCAGCTAATGAAAAACTGTTTTTT. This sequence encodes CASSLRGQGIFSANEKLFF.

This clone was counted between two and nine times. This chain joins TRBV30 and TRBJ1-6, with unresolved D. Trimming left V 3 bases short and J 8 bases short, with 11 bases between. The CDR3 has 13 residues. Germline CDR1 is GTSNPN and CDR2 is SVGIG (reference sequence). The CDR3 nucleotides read TGTGCCTGGAGCAGGCAGAGGGATTCACCCCTCCACTTT. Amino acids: CAWSRQRDSPLHF.

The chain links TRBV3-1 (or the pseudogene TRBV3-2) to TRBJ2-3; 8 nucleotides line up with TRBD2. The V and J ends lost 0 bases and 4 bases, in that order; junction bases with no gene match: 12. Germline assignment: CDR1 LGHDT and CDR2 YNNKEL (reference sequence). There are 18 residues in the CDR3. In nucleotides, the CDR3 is TGTGCCAGCAGCCAAGAGATCCAGGGGACTAGAGGCTCAGATACGCAGTATTTT. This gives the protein CASSQEIQGTRGSDTQYF.

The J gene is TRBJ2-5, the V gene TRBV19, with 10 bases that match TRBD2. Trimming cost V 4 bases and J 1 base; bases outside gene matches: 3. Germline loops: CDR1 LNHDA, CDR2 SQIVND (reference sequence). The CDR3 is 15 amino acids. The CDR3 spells CASSRTSGFQETQYF. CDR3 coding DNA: TGTGCCAGTAGTAGGACTAGCGGCTTCCAAGAGACCCAGTACTTC. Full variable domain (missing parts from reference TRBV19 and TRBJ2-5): DGGITQSPKYLFRKEGQNVTLSCEQNLNHDAMYWYRQDPGQGLRLIYYSQIVNDFQKGDIAEGYSVSREKKESFPLTVTSAQKNPTAFYLCASSRTSGFQETQYFGPGTRLLVL.

This CDR3 reads CASRVTQATYEQYF. CDR3 DNA sequence: TGTGCCAGCAGGGTGACGCAGGCTACCTACGAGCAGTACTTC. This chain uses TRBV2 with TRBJ2-7; D gene uncertain. Germline CDR1 is SNHLY and CDR2 is FYNNEI. The CDR3 is 14 amino acids. V was shortened by 6 bases and J by 2 bases, with 14 bases between the two germline ends. The full variable domain, its missing parts supplied by reference TRBV2 and TRBJ2-7, is EPEVTQTPSHQVTQMGQEVILRCVPISNHLYFYWYRQILGQKVEFLVSFYNNEISEKSEIFDDQFSVERPDGSNFTLKIRSTKLEDSAMYFCASRVTQATYEQYFGPGTRLTVT.

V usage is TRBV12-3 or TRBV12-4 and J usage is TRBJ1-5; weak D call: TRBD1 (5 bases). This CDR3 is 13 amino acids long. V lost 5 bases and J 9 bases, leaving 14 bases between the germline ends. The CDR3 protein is CASSRRGDRPQHF. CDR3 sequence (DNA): TGTGCCAGCAGTCGACGGGGGGATCGGCCCCAGCATTTT.

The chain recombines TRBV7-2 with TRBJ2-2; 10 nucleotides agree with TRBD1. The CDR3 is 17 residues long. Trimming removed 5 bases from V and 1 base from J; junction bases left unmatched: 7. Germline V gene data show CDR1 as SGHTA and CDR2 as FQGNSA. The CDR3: CASSRDRGLLNTGELFF. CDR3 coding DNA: TGTGCCAGCAGCAGGGACAGGGGCCTACTGAACACCGGGGAGCTGTTTTTT.

The CDR3 loop is CAWSGSGGHNQPQHF. DNA of the CDR3: TGTGCCTGGAGTGGTTCGGGGGGCCACAATCAGCCCCAGCATTTT. This rearrangement joins TRBV30 to TRBJ1-5; D is perhaps TRBD1 (6 bases). CDR3 length: 15 amino acids. V was trimmed by 1 base and J by 3 bases, leaving 13 bases between them. The germline V gene has CDR1 GTSNPN and CDR2 SVGIG (reference sequence).